A single sample is the source of the 4 T cell receptor beta chains below, sequenced in a study of OX40 agonist ivuxolimab in advanced cancers. Clones were read by immunoSEQ multiplex PCR, and TCRdb kept only the in-frame ones, dropping some. This sample has over 70,000 clones, with around 87% found just once. Sample: CD4+ or CD8+ T cells sorted from blood, taken in a trial of the OX40 agonist ivuxolimab. The receptor set was obtained from an adult with an advanced solid tumor such as melanoma, head and neck, liver or kidney cancer.

The chain recombines TRBV29-1 with TRBJ1-3; no clear D gene. Per germline, CDR1 SQVTM and CDR2 ANQGSEA. The CDR3 runs to 12 residues. V lost 5 bases to trimming and J lost 1 base, with 6 bases between them. CDR3 nucleotides: TGCAGCGTTATCCCGTCTGGAAACACCATATATTTT. Translating it yields CSVIPSGNTIYF.

This clone was counted only a few times. This chain joins TRBV4-2 and TRBJ1-4, with unresolved D. Per the germline V gene, CDR1 is LGHNA and CDR2 is YNFKEQ. The length of the CDR3 is 15 residues. Trimming pared 0 bases from V and 8 bases from J, leaving 13 bases between. The CDR3 DNA follows: TGTGCCAGCAGCCAAGACGGAAAAGGGAGGGAAAAACTGTTTTTT. Translated: CASSQDGKGREKLFF.

V gene TRBV5-1 combines with J gene TRBJ2-6; 8 bases fit TRBD1. CDR1 is SGHRS, CDR2 YFSETQ, per germline. V was clipped by 0 bases and J by 2 bases; unmatched bases: 16. This CDR3 is 21 amino acids long. CDR3 nucleotides: TGCGCCAGCAGCTTGGTCGTTCAGGGGGCGCCTTCTGGGACTGGGGCCAACGTCCTGACTTTC. This codes for CASSLVVQGAPSGTGANVLTF.

V is TRBV5-1 and J is TRBJ2-2, with D possibly called TRBD1 or TRBD2 (5 bases each). V lost 0 bases and J 2 bases, leaving 14 bases between the germline ends. Germline assignment: CDR1 SGHRS and CDR2 YFSETQ. The CDR3 length is 17 residues. The CDR3 sequence is CASSLGGARTNTGELFF. The CDR3 DNA is TGCGCCAGCAGCTTGGGGGGAGCACGGACAAACACCGGGGAGCTGTTTTTT.